This T cell receptor beta chain appears in the sequencing data of a study of blood T cell repertoires in COVID-19. As for the study in general: COVID-19 samples collected from the United States, Italy and Spain covered acute and convalescent phases.

Sequencing used immunoSEQ multiplex PCR; TCRdb keeps in-frame clones, though not all of them. This sample has approximately 120,000 clones, with roughly four fifths found just once. Participants spanned ages about 18 to 90 years and resided in around 25 US areas. CDR1 is SGDLS, CDR2 YYNGEE, per germline. V lost 0 bases and J 8 bases, leaving 8 bases between the germline ends. The CDR3 has 12 residues. The source of this sequence is a man aged 25 to 40 who had recovered from COVID-19. The V and J genes are TRBV9 and TRBJ1-2; D unresolved. Material for sequencing was PBMCs or T cells enriched from blood (not recorded which). This chain's CDR3 is CASSVGGLGYTF. In DNA form, the CDR3 reads TGTGCCAGCAGCGTAGGAGGGTTGGGCTACACCTTC. Complete variable domain (other parts from reference TRBV9 and TRBJ1-2): DSGVTQTPKHLITATGQRVTLRCSPRSGDLSVYWYQQSLDQGLQFLIQYYNGEERAKGNILERFSAQQFPDLHSELNLSSLELGDSALYFCASSVGGLGYTFGSGTRLTVV.